Sequencing of this T cell receptor (beta chain) was carried out in a study of blood T cell repertoires in COVID-19. Across the study: The cDNA or gDNA used as material had been derived from T cells, B-cell-depleted T cells, or PBMCs.

TCRdb's table, derived via immunoSEQ multiplex PCR, lists solely in-frame clones and lacks some. The sample comprises about 220,000 clones, approximately 80% of which are singletons, and about 3.3% rests with the top ten. The CDR3 is 13 amino acids. Germline values: CDR1 MNHEY, CDR2 SMNVEV (reference sequence). Trimming took 3 bases from V and 8 from J; bases not matched to a gene: 0. This chain links TRBV27 with TRBJ1-4; 10 bases line up with TRBD1. The sequence came from a woman aged 55-70 years who had recovered from COVID-19. Sequencing was performed on PBMCs or T cells enriched from blood (not recorded which). The CDR3 sequence: CASSLDRGEKLFF. CDR3 in DNA: TGTGCCAGCAGTTTGGACAGGGGGGAAAAACTGTTTTTT.